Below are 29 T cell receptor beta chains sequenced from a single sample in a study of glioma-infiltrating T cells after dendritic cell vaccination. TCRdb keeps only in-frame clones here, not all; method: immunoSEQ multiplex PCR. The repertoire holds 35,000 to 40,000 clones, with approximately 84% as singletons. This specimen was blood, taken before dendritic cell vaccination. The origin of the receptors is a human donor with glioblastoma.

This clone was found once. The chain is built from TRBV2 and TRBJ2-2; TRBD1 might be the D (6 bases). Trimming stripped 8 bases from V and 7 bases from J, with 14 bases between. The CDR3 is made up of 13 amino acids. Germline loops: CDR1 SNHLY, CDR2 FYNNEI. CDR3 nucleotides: TGTGCCAGCGAGGGGGTGCGTGACGGGGAGCTGTTTTTT. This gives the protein CASEGVRDGELFF.

In DNA, the CDR3 is TGTGCCAGCAGTACAGGGAACTCCTACAATGAGCAGTTCTTC. Amino acid sequence: CASSTGNSYNEQFF. The V and J genes are TRBV6-5 and TRBJ2-1; tentatively, D is TRBD1 (6 bases). The CDR3 sequence is 14 residues long. Trimming pared 5 bases from V and 0 bases from J, leaving 8 bases between. Germline values: CDR1 MNHEY, CDR2 SVGAGI.

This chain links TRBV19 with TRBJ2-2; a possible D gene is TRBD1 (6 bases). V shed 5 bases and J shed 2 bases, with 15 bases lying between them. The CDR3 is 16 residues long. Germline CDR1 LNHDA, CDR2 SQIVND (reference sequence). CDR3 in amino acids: CASSPATGPNTGELFF. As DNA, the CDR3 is TGTGCCAGTAGTCCGGCGACAGGTCCCAACACCGGGGAGCTGTTTTTT. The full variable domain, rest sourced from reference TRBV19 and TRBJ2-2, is DGGITQSPKYLFRKEGQNVTLSCEQNLNHDAMYWYRQDPGQGLRLIYYSQIVNDFQKGDIAEGYSVSREKKESFPLTVTSAQKNPTAFYLCASSPATGPNTGELFFGEGSRLTVL.

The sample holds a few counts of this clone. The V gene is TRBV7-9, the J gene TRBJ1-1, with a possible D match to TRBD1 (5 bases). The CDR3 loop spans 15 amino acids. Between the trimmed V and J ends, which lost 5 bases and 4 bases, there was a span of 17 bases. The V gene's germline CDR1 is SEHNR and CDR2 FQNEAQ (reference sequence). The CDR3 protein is CASSPGRQFLTEAFF. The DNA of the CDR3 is TGTGCCAGCAGCCCCGGAAGACAGTTCCTCACTGAAGCTTTCTTT.

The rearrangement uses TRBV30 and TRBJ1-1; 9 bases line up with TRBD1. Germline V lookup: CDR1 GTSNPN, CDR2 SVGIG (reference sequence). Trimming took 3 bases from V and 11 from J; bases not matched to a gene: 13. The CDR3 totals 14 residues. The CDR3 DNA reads TGTGCCTGGAGGAAGAGGACGGGACAGGGAGGGGCTTTCTTT. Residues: CAWRKRTGQGGAFF.

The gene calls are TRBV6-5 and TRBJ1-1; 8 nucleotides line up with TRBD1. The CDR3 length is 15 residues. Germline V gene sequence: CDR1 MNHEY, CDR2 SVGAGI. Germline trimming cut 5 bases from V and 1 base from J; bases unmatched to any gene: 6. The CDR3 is CASSGRDRWNTEAFF. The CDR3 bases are TGTGCCAGCAGTGGAAGGGACAGGTGGAACACTGAAGCTTTCTTT.

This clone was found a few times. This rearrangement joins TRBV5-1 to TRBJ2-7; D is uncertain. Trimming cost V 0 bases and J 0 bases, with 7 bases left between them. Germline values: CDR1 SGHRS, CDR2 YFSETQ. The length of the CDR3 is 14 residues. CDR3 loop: CASSLGQASYEQYF. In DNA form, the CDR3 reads TGCGCCAGCAGCTTGGGGCAGGCCTCCTACGAGCAGTACTTC.

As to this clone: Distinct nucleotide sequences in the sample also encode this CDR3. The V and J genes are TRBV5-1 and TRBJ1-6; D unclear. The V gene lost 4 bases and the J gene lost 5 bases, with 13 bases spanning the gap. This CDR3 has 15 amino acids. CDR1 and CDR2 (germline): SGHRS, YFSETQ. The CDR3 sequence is CASSVGLSNNSPLHF. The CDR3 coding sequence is TGCGCCAGCAGCGTCGGACTCTCTAATAATTCACCCCTCCACTTT.

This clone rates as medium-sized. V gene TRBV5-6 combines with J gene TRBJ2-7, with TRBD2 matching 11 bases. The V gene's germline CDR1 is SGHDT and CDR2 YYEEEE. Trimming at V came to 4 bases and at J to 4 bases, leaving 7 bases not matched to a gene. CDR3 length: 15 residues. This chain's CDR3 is CASSRGLAVTYEQYF. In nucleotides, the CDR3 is TGTGCCAGCAGCCGGGGACTAGCGGTAACTTACGAGCAGTACTTC.

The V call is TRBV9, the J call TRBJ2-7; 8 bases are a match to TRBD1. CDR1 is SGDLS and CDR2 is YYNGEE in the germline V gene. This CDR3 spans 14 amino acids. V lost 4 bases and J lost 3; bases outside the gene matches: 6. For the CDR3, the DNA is TGTGCCAGCAGCCCCGGGACAGGTTTCTACGAGCAGTACTTC. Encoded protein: CASSPGTGFYEQYF.

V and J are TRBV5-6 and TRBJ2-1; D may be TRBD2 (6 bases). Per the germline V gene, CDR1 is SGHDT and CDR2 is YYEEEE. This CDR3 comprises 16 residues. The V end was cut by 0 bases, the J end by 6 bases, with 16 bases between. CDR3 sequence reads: CASSLEVGGGTNEQFF. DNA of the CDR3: TGTGCCAGCAGCTTGGAGGTTGGTGGGGGGACCAATGAGCAGTTCTTC.

The CDR3 coding sequence is TGTGCCAGTACCTCTCTCTATGGCTACACCTTC. This gives the protein CASTSLYGYTF. The chain joins TRBV19 to TRBJ1-2, with D hard to call. Trimming stripped 7 bases from V and 4 bases from J, with 7 bases between. CDR1 and CDR2 (germline): LNHDA, SQIVND (reference sequence). The length of the CDR3 is 11 residues. Drawing the rest from reference TRBV19 and TRBJ1-2, the complete variable domain is DGGITQSPKYLFRKEGQNVTLSCEQNLNHDAMYWYRQDPGQGLRLIYYSQIVNDFQKGDIAEGYSVSREKKESFPLTVTSAQKNPTAFYLCASTSLYGYTFGSGTRLTVV.

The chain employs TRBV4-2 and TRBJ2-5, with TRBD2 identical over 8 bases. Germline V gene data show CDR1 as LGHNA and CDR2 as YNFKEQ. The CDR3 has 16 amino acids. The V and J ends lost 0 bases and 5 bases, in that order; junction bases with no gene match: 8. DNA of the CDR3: TGTGCCAGCAGCCAAGACGTGCCGGGGGGGCAGGAGACCCAGTACTTC. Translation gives CASSQDVPGGQETQYF.

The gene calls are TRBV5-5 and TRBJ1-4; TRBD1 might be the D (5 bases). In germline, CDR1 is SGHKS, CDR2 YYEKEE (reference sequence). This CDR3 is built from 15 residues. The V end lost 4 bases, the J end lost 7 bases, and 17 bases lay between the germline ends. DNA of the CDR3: TGTGCCAGCAGCCTGGAAGGCAGGGTTTTTGAAAAACTGTTTTTT. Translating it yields CASSLEGRVFEKLFF.

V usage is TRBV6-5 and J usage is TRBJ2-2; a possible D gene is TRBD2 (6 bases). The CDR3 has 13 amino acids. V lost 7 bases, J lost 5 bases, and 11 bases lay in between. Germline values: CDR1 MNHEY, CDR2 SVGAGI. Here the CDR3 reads CASTSGGTGELFF. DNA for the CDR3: TGTGCCAGCACCAGTGGGGGGACCGGGGAGCTGTTTTTT.

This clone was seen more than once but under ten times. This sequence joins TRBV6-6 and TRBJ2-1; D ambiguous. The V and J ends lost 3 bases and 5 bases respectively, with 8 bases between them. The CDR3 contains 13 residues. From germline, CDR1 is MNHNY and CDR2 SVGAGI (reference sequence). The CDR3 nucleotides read TGTGCCAGCAGTTATTGGAGAGACAATGAGCAGTTCTTC. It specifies CASSYWRDNEQFF.

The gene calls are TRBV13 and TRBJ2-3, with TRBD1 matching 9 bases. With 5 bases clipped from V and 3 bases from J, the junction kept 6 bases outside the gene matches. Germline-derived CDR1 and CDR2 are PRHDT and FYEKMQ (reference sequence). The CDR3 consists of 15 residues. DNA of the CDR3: TGTGCCAGCAGCCTCACCGGGACAGGGACAGATACGCAGTATTTT. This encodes CASSLTGTGTDTQYF.

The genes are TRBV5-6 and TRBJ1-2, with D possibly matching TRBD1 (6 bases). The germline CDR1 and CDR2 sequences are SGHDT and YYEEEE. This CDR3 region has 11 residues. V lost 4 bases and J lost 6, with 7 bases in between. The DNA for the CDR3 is TGTGCCAGCAGCCACAGGGATGGCTACACCTTC. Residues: CASSHRDGYTF. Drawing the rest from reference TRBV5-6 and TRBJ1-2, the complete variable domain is DAGVTQSPTHLIKTRGQQVTLRCSPKSGHDTVSWYQQALGQGPQFIFQYYEEEERQRGNFPDRFSGHQFPNYSSELNVNALLLGDSALYLCASSHRDGYTFGSGTRLTVV.

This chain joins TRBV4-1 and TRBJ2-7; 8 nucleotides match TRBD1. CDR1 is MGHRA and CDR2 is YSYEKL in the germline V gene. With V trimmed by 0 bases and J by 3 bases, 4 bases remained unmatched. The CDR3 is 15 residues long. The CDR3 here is CASSQEQGVDYEQYF. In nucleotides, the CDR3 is TGCGCCAGCAGCCAAGAACAGGGGGTTGACTACGAGCAGTACTTC.

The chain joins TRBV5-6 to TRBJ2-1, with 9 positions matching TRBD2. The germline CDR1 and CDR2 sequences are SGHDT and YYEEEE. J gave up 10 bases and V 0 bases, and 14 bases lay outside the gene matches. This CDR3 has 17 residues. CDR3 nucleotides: TGTGCCAGCAGCTTGGGTCTTGGGCGGGGGGGCCGGGTGGAGCAGTTCTTC. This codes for CASSLGLGRGGRVEQFF. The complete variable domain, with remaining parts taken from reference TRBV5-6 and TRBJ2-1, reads DAGVTQSPTHLIKTRGQQVTLRCSPKSGHDTVSWYQQALGQGPQFIFQYYEEEERQRGNFPDRFSGHQFPNYSSELNVNALLLGDSALYLCASSLGLGRGGRVEQFFGPGTRLTVL.

CDR3 protein: CASSADRVQSSPLHF. The CDR3 region has the DNA TGTGCCAGCAGTGCGGACAGGGTACAATCTTCACCCCTCCACTTT. V and J are TRBV2 and TRBJ1-6; 8 bases map to TRBD1. The CDR3 has 15 residues. V shed 4 bases, J shed 9 bases, and the junction held 8 bases outside the gene matches. Germline-derived CDR1 and CDR2 are SNHLY and FYNNEI.

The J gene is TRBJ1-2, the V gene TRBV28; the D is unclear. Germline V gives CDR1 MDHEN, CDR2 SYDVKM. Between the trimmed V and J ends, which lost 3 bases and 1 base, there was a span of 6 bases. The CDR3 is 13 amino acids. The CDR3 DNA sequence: TGTGCCAGCAGTTTGAGGGTTAACTATGGCTACACCTTC. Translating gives CASSLRVNYGYTF.

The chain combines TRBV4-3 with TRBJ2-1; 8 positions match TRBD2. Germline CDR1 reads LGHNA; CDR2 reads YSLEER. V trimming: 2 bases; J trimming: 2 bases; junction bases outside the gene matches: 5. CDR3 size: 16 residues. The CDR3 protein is CASSQNAGGTYNEQFF. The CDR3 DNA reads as TGCGCCAGCAGCCAAAACGCGGGGGGCACCTACAATGAGCAGTTCTTC.

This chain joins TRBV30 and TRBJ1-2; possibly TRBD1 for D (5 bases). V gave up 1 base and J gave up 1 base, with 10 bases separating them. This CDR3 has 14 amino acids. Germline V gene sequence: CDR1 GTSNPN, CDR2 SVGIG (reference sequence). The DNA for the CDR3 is TGTGCCTGGAGTGGGACAACCCTTAACTATGGCTACACCTTC. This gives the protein CAWSGTTLNYGYTF.

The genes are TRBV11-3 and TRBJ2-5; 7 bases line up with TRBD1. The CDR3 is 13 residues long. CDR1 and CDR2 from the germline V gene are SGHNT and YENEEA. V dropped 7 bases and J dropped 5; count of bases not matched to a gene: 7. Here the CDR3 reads CASNKGQRETQYF. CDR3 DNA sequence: TGTGCCAGCAACAAGGGACAGAGGGAGACCCAGTACTTC.

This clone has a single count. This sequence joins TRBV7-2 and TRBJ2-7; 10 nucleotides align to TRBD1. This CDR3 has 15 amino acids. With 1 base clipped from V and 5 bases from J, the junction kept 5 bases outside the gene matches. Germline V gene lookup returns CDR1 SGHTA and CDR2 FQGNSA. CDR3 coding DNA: TGTGCCAGCAGCTTAGACGGGACAGGGGTAAACGAGCAGTACTTC. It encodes CASSLDGTGVNEQYF. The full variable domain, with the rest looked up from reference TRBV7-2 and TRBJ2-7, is GAGVSQSPSNKVTEKGKDVELRCDPISGHTALYWYRQSLGQGLEFLIYFQGNSAPDKSGLPSDRFSAERTGGSVSTLTIQRTQQEDSAVYLCASSLDGTGVNEQYFGPGTRLTVT.

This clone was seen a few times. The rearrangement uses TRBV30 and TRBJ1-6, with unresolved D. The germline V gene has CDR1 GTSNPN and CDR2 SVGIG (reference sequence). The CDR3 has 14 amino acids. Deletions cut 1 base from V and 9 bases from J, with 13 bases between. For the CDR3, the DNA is TGTGCCTGGAGTGCGGAAACAGCAAGTTCACCCCTCCACTTT. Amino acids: CAWSAETASSPLHF.

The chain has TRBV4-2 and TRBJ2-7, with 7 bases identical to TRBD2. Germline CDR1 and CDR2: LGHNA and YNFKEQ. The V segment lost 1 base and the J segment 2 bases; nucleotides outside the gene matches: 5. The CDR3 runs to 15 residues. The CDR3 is CASSQAVAGTYEQYF. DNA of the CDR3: TGTGCCAGCAGCCAAGCGGTAGCGGGCACCTACGAGCAGTACTTC.

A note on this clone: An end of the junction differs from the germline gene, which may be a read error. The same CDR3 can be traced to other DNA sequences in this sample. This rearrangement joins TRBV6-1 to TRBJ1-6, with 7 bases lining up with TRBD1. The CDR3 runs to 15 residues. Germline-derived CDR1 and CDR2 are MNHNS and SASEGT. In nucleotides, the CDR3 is TGTGCCAGCACCGAAGGGACAGAGAATAATTCCCCCCTCCACTTT. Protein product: CASTEGTENNSPLHF.